The 23 T cell receptor beta chains presented below share a single source sample, sequenced in a study of T-cell reconstitution after alpha-beta-depleted transplantation in children. Study-level results: Expanded graft clones, several hundred of them, were reportedly the source of alpha-beta T cells about two months after transplant.

Antigens for these TCRs are unknown. Preparing the TCRbeta library involved the use of unique molecular identifiers. A single record per CDR3 protein comes from TCRdb applying MiXCR to the PCR reads. The sample consists of 25,000 to 35,000 distinct CDR3 sequences, under 7.5% of them appearing once. This sample comprised peripheral blood, obtained 60 days after TCRalphabeta/CD19-depleted stem cell transplant. These receptors came from a child less than two years old who had a stem cell transplant for acute myeloid leukemia, so the T cells may come from the graft donor.

This clonotype was recorded many times. The chain is built from TRBV5-1 and TRBJ2-7; tentatively, D is TRBD1 (6 bases). Germline values: CDR1 SGHRS, CDR2 YFSETQ. With 4 bases removed from V and 2 bases from J, the gap between germline ends came to 13 bases. The CDR3 spans 14 residues. This CDR3 reads CASSPWGPTYEQYF. CDR3 bases: TGCGCCAGCAGCCCCTGGGGGCCAACCTACGAGCAGTACTTC.

This clonotype occurred many times. The V and J genes are TRBV4-2 and TRBJ2-7; D ambiguous. The germline CDR1 and CDR2 sequences are LGHNA and YNFKEQ. This CDR3 is 14 amino acids long. Between the trimmed V and J ends, which lost 1 base and 0 bases, there was a span of 7 bases. CDR3 coding DNA: TGTGCCAGCAGCCAAGGCGGCTACTCCTACGAGCAGTACTTC. Amino acid sequence: CASSQGGYSYEQYF.

The J gene is TRBJ2-5, the V gene TRBV7-9; D could derive from TRBD1 or TRBD2 (6 bases each). V was shortened by 6 bases and J by 7 bases, with 9 bases between the two germline ends. The germline gives CDR1 SEHNR, CDR2 FQNEAQ (reference sequence). The CDR3 loop spans 11 amino acids. The CDR3 region is CASSEGGTQYF. The CDR3 nucleotides are TGTGCCAGCAGTGAGGGGGGGACCCAGTACTTC.

The table lists this clonotype with many counts. This chain links TRBV7-9 with TRBJ2-7, with D tentatively TRBD1 (7 bases). Trimming cost V 3 bases and J 3 bases, with 15 bases left between them. Germline V gene sequence: CDR1 SEHNR, CDR2 FQNEAQ (reference sequence). The CDR3 is 15 amino acids. In DNA form, the CDR3 reads TGTGCCAGCAGCTTCCGCGGGACAGATCGCTACGAGCAGTACTTC. Its protein is CASSFRGTDRYEQYF.

This clonotype showed up many times. This sequence joins TRBV11-2 and TRBJ1-1; D remains ambiguous. The germline CDR1 and CDR2 sequences are SGHAT and FQNNGV. This CDR3 contains 13 residues. With 0 bases removed from V and 3 bases from J, the gap between germline ends came to 5 bases. The CDR3 bases are TGTGCCAGCAGCTTAGAGGAGGACACTGAAGCTTTCTTT. Translating it yields CASSLEEDTEAFF.

This clonotype was seen a few times. The chain is built from TRBV13 and TRBJ2-5; D call uncertain. The length of the CDR3 is 14 residues. V lost 5 bases, J lost 1 base, and 11 bases lay in between. The germline gives CDR1 PRHDT, CDR2 FYEKMQ (reference sequence). The CDR3 nucleotides are TGTGCCAGCAGCCAGAGTGGCTCCCAAGAGACCCAGTACTTC. Amino acid sequence: CASSQSGSQETQYF.

This clonotype was counted ten times or more. V is TRBV9 and J is TRBJ2-5; D remains unclear. This CDR3 is 13 amino acids long. With 4 bases removed from V and 3 bases from J, the gap between germline ends came to 10 bases. CDR1 is SGDLS and CDR2 is YYNGEE in the germline V gene. The CDR3 DNA sequence: TGTGCCAGCAGCACTGACGGTAAAGAGACCCAGTACTTC. Translation: CASSTDGKETQYF.

This clonotype occurred many times. CDR3 loop: CASSEGLREQYF. For the CDR3, the DNA is TGTGCCAGCAGTGAGGGACTCCGGGAGCAGTACTTC. The gene calls are TRBV2 and TRBJ2-7; D might be TRBD2 (6 bases). The CDR3 consists of 12 residues. V lost 3 bases and J lost 7, with 10 bases in between. Germline V CDR1 and CDR2: SNHLY, FYNNEI.

This clonotype was seen many times. J is TRBJ2-7 and V is TRBV11-1; the match to TRBD1 covers 9 bases. The J segment lost 3 bases and the V segment lost 5 bases, leaving 17 bases of the junction unmatched. CDR3 length equals 18 residues. Germline-derived CDR1 and CDR2 are SGHAT and FQDESV (reference sequence). In DNA, the CDR3 is TGTGCCAGCAGCCGAGCCCGCGGACAGGGGAAATTCCACTACGAGCAGTACTTC. It translates to CASSRARGQGKFHYEQYF.

This clonotype was seen many times. This rearrangement joins TRBV4-3 to TRBJ1-4; D is uncertain. The germline gives CDR1 LGHNA, CDR2 YSLEER. CDR3 length: 18 amino acids. Trimming took off 0 bases at V and 3 bases at J, with 17 bases between the two ends. DNA for the CDR3: TGCGCCAGCAGCCAAGATCTACGAGACTGGAGTGCTAATGAAAAACTGTTTTTT. This gives the protein CASSQDLRDWSANEKLFF.

The table lists this clonotype with many counts. The chain is built from TRBV30 and TRBJ2-1; D may be TRBD1 (6 bases). Trimming removed 3 bases from V and 7 bases from J, with 7 bases in between. This CDR3 is 11 amino acids long. Per the germline V gene, CDR1 is GTSNPN and CDR2 is SVGIG (reference sequence). The CDR3 DNA follows: TGTGCCTGGAGAAGGGGGAATGAGCAGTTCTTC. It translates to CAWRRGNEQFF.

This clonotype was counted ten times or more. The rearrangement uses TRBV9 and TRBJ2-5; no definite D call. Trimming shortened V by 1 base and J by 5 bases, and 12 bases separated the two germline ends. The germline CDR1 and CDR2 sequences are SGDLS and YYNGEE. CDR3 length: 14 amino acids. The DNA for the CDR3 is TGTGCCAGCAGCGTAACCCCCCGTCTGGAGACCCAGTACTTC. Translating it yields CASSVTPRLETQYF.

This clonotype has a count of ten or more. J is TRBJ1-3 and V is TRBV9; tentatively, D is TRBD1 (6 bases). CDR1 and CDR2 from the germline V gene are SGDLS and YYNGEE. This CDR3 region has 15 residues. The germline V and J ends were trimmed by 6 bases and 0 bases, with 13 bases remaining between them. The CDR3 here is CASTRTANSGNTIYF. The CDR3 DNA follows: TGTGCCAGCACGCGGACAGCGAACTCTGGAAACACCATATATTTT.

This clonotype was recorded at least ten times. The J gene is TRBJ2-3, the V gene TRBV12-3 or TRBV12-4; weak D call: TRBD2 (5 bases). The germline V and J ends were trimmed by 3 bases and 6 bases, with 16 bases remaining between them. The CDR3 totals 15 residues. CDR3 in amino acids: CASSFWSGFTDTQYF. CDR3 bases: TGTGCCAGCAGTTTTTGGTCGGGATTCACGGATACGCAGTATTTT.

This clonotype was recorded at least ten times. The rearrangement uses TRBV5-5 and TRBJ1-1; D call uncertain. The length of the CDR3 is 14 residues. V lost 0 bases and J 4 bases, leaving 10 bases between the germline ends. CDR1 is SGHKS, CDR2 YYEKEE, per germline (reference sequence). Here the CDR3 DNA reads TGTGCCAGCAGCTTGGCCAGGCGTGGCACTGAAGCTTTCTTT. Translating it yields CASSLARRGTEAFF. Together with reference TRBV5-5 and TRBJ1-1, the CDR3 gives the full variable domain: DAGVTQSPTHLIKTRGQQVTLRCSPISGHKSVSWYQQVLGQGPQFIFQYYEKEERGRGNFPDRFSARQFPNYSSELNVNALLLGDSALYLCASSLARRGTEAFFGQGTRLTVV.

This clonotype was seen repeatedly, ten times or more. V gene TRBV12-3 or TRBV12-4 combines with J gene TRBJ2-7; 11 bases agree with TRBD2. The V and J ends lost 4 bases and 3 bases, in that order; junction bases with no gene match: 5. The CDR3 is made up of 15 amino acids. Here the CDR3 DNA reads TGTGCCAGCAGTTCCCCTGGGACTAGCGGCTACGAGCAGTACTTC. It codes for CASSSPGTSGYEQYF.

This clonotype showed up many times. The chain is built from TRBV13 and TRBJ1-6; 7 positions agree with TRBD1. Germline assignment: CDR1 PRHDT and CDR2 FYEKMQ (reference sequence). This CDR3 has 15 amino acids. Trimming cost V 8 bases and J 7 bases; bases outside gene matches: 11. The CDR3 protein is CASANIQGRNSPLHF. The DNA of the CDR3 is TGTGCCAGCGCAAACATACAGGGGAGGAATTCACCCCTCCACTTT.

This clonotype was observed at least ten times. J is TRBJ2-1 and V is TRBV4-3, with TRBD1 matching over 9 bases. J lost 5 bases, V lost 4 bases, and 6 bases had no gene match. This CDR3 contains 15 residues. Germline CDR1 LGHNA, CDR2 YSLEER. CDR3 DNA: TGCGCCAGCAGCCGGAGGGACAGGGAAAACAATGAGCAGTTCTTC. The encoded protein is CASSRRDRENNEQFF.

This clonotype appeared many times. The chain joins TRBV13 to TRBJ2-1; no definite D call. The CDR3 runs to 18 residues. The germline V gene encodes CDR1 PRHDT and CDR2 FYEKMQ (reference sequence). Trimming left V 0 bases short and J 0 bases short, with 15 bases between. The CDR3 protein is CASSLGLARFYSYNEQFF. The CDR3 DNA reads as TGTGCCAGCAGCTTAGGGTTAGCCCGATTCTACTCCTACAATGAGCAGTTCTTC.

At least ten counts were recorded for this clonotype. The chain combines TRBV5-1 with TRBJ2-3; D uncertain. The CDR3 length is 16 residues. V gave up 0 bases and J gave up 0 bases, with 11 bases separating them. Germline V gene data show CDR1 as SGHRS and CDR2 as YFSETQ. CDR3: CASSLAELVSTDTQYF. The DNA for the CDR3 is TGCGCCAGCAGCTTGGCCGAACTTGTTAGCACAGATACGCAGTATTTT. Complete variable domain (other parts from reference TRBV5-1 and TRBJ2-3): KAGVTQTPRYLIKTRGQQVTLSCSPISGHRSVSWYQQTPGQGLQFLFEYFSETQRNKGNFPGRFSGRQFSNSRSEMNVSTLELGDSALYLCASSLAELVSTDTQYFGPGTRLTVL.

This clonotype was observed many times. This chain links TRBV7-9 with TRBJ2-7; D unclear. This CDR3 contains 13 residues. Germline loops: CDR1 SEHNR, CDR2 FQNEAQ (reference sequence). V lost 1 base to trimming and J lost 3 bases, with 7 bases between them. The CDR3 protein is CASSLDVGYEQYF. CDR3 coding DNA: TGTGCCAGCAGCTTAGATGTCGGCTACGAGCAGTACTTC.

This clonotype was counted ten times or more. The CDR3 DNA reads TGTGCCAGCAGCTTAACCCAAGAGACCCAGTACTTC. This encodes CASSLTQETQYF. The chain uses TRBV7-2 and TRBJ2-5; no reliable D call. From germline, CDR1 is SGHTA and CDR2 FQGNSA. Trimming left V 2 bases short and J 1 base short, with 2 bases between. CDR3 length: 12 amino acids.

This clonotype was observed many times. V gene TRBV20-1 combines with J gene TRBJ1-2; no firm D call. The CDR3 spans 12 residues. The germline V gene has CDR1 DFQATT and CDR2 SNEGSKA (reference sequence). The DNA of the CDR3 is TGCAGAATGTTCGGCGTGGGCTATGGCTACACCTTC. It translates to CRMFGVGYGYTF.